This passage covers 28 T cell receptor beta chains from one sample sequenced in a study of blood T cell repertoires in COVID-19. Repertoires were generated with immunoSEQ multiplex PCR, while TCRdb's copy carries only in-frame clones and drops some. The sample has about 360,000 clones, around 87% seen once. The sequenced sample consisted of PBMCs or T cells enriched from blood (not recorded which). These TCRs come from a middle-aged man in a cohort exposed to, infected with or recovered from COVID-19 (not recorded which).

The CDR3 DNA reads as TGTGCCAGCAGCCTCTTTCGGGACAGGGGGCGAACTAACTATGGCTACACCTTC. It is translated as CASSLFRDRGRTNYGYTF. The chain links TRBV11-2 to TRBJ1-2, with 12 bases fitting TRBD1. J was trimmed by 0 bases and V by 5 bases; bases with no gene match: 10. The CDR3 covers 18 residues. Germline V gene sequence: CDR1 SGHAT, CDR2 FQNNGV.

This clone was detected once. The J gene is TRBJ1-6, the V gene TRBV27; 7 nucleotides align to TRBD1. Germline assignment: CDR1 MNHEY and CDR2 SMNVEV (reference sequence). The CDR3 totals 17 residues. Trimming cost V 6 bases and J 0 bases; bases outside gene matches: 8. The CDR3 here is CASRNWDSSSYNSPLHF. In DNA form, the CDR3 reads TGTGCCAGCAGAAATTGGGACAGCAGCTCCTATAATTCACCCCTCCACTTT.

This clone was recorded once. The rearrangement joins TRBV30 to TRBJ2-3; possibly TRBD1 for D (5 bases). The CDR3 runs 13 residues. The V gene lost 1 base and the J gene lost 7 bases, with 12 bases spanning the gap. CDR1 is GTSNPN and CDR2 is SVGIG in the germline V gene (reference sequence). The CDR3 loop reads CAWSEGLGNTQYF. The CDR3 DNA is TGTGCCTGGAGTGAGGGGTTAGGAAATACGCAGTATTTT. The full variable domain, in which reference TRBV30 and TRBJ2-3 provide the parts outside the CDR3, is SQTIHQWPATLVQPVGSPLSLECTVEGTSNPNLYWYRQAAGRGLQLLFYSVGIGQISSEVPQNLSASRPQDRQFILSSKKLLLSDSGFYLCAWSEGLGNTQYFGPGTRLTVL.

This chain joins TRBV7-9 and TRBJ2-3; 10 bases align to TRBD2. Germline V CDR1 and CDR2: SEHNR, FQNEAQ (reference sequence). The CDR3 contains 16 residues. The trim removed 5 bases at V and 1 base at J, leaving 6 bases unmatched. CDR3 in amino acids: CASSTFGLAGTDTQYF. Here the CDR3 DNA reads TGTGCCAGCAGCACCTTCGGACTAGCGGGCACAGATACGCAGTATTTT.

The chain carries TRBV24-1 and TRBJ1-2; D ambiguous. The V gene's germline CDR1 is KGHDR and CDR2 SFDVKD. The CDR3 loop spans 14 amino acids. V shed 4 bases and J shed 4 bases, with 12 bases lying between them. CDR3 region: CATSDPDGVYGYTF. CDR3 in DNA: TGTGCCACCAGTGACCCCGACGGAGTCTATGGCTACACCTTC.

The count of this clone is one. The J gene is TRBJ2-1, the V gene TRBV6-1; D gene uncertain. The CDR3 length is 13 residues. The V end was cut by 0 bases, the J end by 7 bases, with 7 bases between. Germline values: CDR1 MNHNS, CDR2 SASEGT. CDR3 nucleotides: TGTGCCAGCAGTGAAGCTGCGATGAATGAGCAGTTCTTC. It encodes CASSEAAMNEQFF.

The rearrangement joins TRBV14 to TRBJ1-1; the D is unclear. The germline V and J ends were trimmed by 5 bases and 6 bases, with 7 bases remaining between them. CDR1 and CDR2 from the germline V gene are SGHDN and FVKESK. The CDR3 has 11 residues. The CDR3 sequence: CASSNRAEAFF. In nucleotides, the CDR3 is TGTGCCAGCAGCAACCGGGCTGAAGCTTTCTTT.

The CDR3 spells CASSLTGDSYEQYF. CDR3 in DNA: TGCGCCAGCAGCTTAACAGGGGACTCCTACGAGCAGTACTTC. The chain has TRBV5-1 and TRBJ2-7; the match to TRBD1 covers 7 bases. Germline V gives CDR1 SGHRS, CDR2 YFSETQ. This CDR3 region has 14 residues. V was pared by 2 bases and J by 0 bases, with 2 bases of the junction left unmatched.

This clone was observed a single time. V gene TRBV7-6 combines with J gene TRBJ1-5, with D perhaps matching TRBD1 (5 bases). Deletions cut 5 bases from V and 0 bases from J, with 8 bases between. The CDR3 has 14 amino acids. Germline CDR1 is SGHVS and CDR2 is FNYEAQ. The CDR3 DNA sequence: TGTGCCAGCAGCCCCGGACATAGCAATCAGCCCCAGCATTTT. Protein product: CASSPGHSNQPQHF.

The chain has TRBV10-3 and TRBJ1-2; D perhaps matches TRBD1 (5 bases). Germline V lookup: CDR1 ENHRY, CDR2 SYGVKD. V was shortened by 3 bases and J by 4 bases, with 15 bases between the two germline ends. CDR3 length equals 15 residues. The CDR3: CAISDRSPGGYGYTF. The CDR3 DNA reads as TGTGCCATCAGTGACCGATCGCCGGGGGGCTATGGCTACACCTTC.

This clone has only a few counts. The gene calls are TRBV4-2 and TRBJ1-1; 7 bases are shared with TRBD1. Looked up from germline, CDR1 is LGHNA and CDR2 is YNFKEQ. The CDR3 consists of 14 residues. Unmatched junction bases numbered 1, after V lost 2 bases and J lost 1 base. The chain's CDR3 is CASSQQGGNTEAFF. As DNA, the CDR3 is TGTGCCAGCAGCCAACAGGGGGGGAACACTGAAGCTTTCTTT.

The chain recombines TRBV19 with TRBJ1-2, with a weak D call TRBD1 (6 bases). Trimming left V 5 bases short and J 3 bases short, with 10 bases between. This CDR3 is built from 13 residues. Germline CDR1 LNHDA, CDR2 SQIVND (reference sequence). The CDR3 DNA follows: TGTGCCAGTAGTGATACAGGGCACTATGGCTACACCTTC. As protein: CASSDTGHYGYTF.

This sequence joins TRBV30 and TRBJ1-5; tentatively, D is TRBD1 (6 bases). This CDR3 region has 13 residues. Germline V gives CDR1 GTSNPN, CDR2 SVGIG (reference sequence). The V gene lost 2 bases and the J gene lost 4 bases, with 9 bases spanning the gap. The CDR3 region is CAWSHGQNQPQHF. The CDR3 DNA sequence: TGTGCCTGGAGTCATGGACAGAATCAGCCCCAGCATTTT.

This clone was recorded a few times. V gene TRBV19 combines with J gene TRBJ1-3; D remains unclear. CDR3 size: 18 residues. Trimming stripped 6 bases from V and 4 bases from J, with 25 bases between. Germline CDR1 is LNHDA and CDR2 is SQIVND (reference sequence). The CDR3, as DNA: TGTGCCAGTAGCCCCGGGAGGTGGAGGGTTTCCTCGGGAAACACCATATATTTT. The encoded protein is CASSPGRWRVSSGNTIYF. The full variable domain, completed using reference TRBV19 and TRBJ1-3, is DGGITQSPKYLFRKEGQNVTLSCEQNLNHDAMYWYRQDPGQGLRLIYYSQIVNDFQKGDIAEGYSVSREKKESFPLTVTSAQKNPTAFYLCASSPGRWRVSSGNTIYFGEGSWLTVV.

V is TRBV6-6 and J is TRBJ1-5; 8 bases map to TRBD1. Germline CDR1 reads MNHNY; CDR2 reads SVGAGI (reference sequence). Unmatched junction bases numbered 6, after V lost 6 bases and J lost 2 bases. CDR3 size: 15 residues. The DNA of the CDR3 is TGTGCCAGCAGACAGGACAGGGATCGCAATCAGCCCCAGCATTTT. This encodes CASRQDRDRNQPQHF.

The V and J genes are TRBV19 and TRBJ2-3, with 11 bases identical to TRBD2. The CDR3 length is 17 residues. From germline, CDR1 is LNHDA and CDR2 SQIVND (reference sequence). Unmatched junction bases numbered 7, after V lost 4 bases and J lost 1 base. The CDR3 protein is CASSKVAGGPGTDTQYF. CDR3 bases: TGTGCCAGTAGTAAGGTAGCGGGAGGGCCTGGCACAGATACGCAGTATTTT. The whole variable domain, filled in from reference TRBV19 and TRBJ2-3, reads DGGITQSPKYLFRKEGQNVTLSCEQNLNHDAMYWYRQDPGQGLRLIYYSQIVNDFQKGDIAEGYSVSREKKESFPLTVTSAQKNPTAFYLCASSKVAGGPGTDTQYFGPGTRLTVL.

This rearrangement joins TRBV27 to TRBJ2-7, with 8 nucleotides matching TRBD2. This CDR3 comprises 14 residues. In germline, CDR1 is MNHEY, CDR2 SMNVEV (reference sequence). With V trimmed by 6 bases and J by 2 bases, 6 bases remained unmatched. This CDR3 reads CASRQSGLAYEQYF. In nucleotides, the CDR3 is TGTGCCAGCAGACAGTCGGGACTAGCCTACGAGCAGTACTTC.

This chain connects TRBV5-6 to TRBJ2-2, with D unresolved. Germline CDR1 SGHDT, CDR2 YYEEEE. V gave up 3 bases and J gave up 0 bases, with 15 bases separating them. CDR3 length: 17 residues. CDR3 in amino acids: CASSSSPTSANTGELFF. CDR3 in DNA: TGTGCCAGCAGCTCCTCTCCAACAAGCGCGAACACCGGGGAGCTGTTTTTT. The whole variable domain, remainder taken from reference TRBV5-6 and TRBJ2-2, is DAGVTQSPTHLIKTRGQQVTLRCSPKSGHDTVSWYQQALGQGPQFIFQYYEEEERQRGNFPDRFSGHQFPNYSSELNVNALLLGDSALYLCASSSSPTSANTGELFFGEGSRLTVL.

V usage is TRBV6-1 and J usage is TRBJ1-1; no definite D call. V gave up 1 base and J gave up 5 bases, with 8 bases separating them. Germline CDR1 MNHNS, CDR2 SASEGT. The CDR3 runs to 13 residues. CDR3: CASSEVGRTEAFF. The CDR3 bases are TGTGCCAGCAGTGAAGTTGGGCGAACTGAAGCTTTCTTT.

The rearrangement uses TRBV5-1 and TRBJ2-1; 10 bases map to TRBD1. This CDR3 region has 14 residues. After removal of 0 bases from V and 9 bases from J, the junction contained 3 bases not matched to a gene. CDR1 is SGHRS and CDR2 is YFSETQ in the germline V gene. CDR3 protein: CASSLGGTGAEQFF. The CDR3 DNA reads TGCGCCAGCAGCTTGGGGGGGACAGGGGCTGAGCAGTTCTTC.

The CDR3: CAISDRDNSPLHF. CDR3 sequence (DNA): TGTGCCATCAGCGACAGGGATAATTCACCCCTCCACTTT. The rearrangement joins TRBV10-3 to TRBJ1-6; the match to TRBD1 covers 7 bases. The germline V gene encodes CDR1 ENHRY and CDR2 SYGVKD. V shed 6 bases and J 5 bases; nucleotides not matched to a gene: 1. There are 13 residues in the CDR3.

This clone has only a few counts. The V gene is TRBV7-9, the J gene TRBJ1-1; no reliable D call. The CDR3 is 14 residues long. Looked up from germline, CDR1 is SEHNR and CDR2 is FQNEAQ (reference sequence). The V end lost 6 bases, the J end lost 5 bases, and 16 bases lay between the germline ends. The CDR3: CASSLGGARTEAFF. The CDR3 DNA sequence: TGTGCCAGCAGTCTCGGAGGAGCCAGGACTGAAGCTTTCTTT.

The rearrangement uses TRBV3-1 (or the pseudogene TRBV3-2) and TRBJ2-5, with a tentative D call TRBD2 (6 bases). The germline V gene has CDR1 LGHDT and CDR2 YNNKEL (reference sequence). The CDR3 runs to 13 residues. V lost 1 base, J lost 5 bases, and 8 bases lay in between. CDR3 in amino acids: CASSQGGRETQYF. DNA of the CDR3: TGTGCCAGCAGCCAAGGTGGGAGGGAGACCCAGTACTTC.

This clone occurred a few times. Here the CDR3 DNA reads TGCGCCAGCAGCTATAGCGGGGAGGTTGGTAATGAGCAGTTCTTC. Translated: CASSYSGEVGNEQFF. This chain connects TRBV5-1 to TRBJ2-1; 8 nucleotides agree with TRBD2. The germline V gene encodes CDR1 SGHRS and CDR2 YFSETQ. V was pared by 3 bases and J by 7 bases, with 9 bases of the junction left unmatched. The CDR3 loop spans 15 amino acids.

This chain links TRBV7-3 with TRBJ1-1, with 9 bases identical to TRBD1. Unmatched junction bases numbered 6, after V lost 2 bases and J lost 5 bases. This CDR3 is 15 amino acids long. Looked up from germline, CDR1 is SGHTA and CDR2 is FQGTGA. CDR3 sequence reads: CASSLAGTGRTEAFF. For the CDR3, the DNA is TGTGCCAGCAGCTTAGCCGGGACAGGGAGGACTGAAGCTTTCTTT. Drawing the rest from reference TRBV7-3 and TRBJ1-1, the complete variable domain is GAGVSQTPSNKVTEKGKYVELRCDPISGHTALYWYRQSLGQGPEFLIYFQGTGAADDSGLPNDRFFAVRPEGSVSTLKIQRTERGDSAVYLCASSLAGTGRTEAFFGQGTRLTVV.

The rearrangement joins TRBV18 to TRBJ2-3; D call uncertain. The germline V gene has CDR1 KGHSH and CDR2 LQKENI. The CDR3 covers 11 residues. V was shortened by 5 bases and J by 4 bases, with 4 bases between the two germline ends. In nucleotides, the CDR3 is TGTGCCAGCTCAGCGGCAGATACGCAGTATTTT. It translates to CASSAADTQYF.

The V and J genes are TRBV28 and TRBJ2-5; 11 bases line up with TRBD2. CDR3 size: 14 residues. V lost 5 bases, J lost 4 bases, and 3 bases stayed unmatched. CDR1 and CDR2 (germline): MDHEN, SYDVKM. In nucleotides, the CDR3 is TGTGCCAGCAGTCTAGCGGGAGGTATAGAGACCCAGTACTTC. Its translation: CASSLAGGIETQYF.

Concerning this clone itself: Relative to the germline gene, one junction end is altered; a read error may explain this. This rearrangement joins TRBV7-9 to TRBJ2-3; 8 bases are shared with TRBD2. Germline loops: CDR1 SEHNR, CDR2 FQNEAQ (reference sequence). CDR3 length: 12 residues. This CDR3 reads CANSGSGDTQYF. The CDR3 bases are TGTGCCAACAGCGGGAGCGGGGATACGCAGTATTTT.